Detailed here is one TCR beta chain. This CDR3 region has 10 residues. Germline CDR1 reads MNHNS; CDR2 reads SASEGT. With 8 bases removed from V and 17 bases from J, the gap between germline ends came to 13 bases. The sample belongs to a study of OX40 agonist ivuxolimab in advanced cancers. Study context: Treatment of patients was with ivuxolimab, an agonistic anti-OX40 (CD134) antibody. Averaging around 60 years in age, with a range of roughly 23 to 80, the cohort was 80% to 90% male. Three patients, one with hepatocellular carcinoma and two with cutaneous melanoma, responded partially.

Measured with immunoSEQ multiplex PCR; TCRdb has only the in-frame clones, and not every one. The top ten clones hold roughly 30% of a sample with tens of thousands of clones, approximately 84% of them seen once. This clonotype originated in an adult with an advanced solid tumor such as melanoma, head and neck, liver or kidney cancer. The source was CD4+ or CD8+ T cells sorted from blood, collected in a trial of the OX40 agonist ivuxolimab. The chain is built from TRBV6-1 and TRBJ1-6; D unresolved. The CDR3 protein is CASGRHNFHF. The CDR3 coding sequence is TGTGCCAGCGGCCGGCATAACTTCCACTTT.